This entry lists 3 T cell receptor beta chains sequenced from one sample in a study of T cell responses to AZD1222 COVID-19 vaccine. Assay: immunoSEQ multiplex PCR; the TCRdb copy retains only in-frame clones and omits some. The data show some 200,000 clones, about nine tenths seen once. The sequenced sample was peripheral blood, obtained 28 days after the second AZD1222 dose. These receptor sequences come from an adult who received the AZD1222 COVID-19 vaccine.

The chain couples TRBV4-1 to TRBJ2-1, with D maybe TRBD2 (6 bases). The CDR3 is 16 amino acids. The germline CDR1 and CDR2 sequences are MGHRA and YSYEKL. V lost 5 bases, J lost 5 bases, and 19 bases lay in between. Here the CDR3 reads CASSSNPPGLHNEQFF. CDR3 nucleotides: TGCGCCAGCAGCTCTAACCCTCCGGGACTCCACAATGAGCAGTTCTTC.

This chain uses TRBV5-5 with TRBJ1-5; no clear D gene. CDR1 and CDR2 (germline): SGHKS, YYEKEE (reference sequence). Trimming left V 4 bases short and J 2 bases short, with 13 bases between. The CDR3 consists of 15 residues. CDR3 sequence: CASSPALGGNQPQHF. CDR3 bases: TGTGCCAGCAGCCCGGCACTTGGAGGCAATCAGCCCCAGCATTTT.

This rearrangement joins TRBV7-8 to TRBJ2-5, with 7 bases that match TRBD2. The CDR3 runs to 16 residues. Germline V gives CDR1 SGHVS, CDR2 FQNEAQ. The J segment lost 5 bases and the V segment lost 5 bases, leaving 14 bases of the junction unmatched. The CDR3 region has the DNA TGTGCCAGCAGCCTCCATCTAGCGGCCAGAGGGGAGACCCAGTACTTC. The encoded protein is CASSLHLAARGETQYF.